A selection of T cell receptor beta chains follows, all from one sample in a study of radiotherapy plus CTLA-4 blockade in lung cancer. Data came from immunoSEQ multiplex PCR; TCRdb stores just in-frame clones and leaves some out. Among 90,000 to 95,000 clones, roughly 85% were seen once, and the ten largest hold around 0.8%. Material: peripheral blood, obtained from a patient treated with radiotherapy plus ipilimumab. The origin of the receptors is a human donor with non-small cell lung cancer who had stable disease on radiotherapy plus ipilimumab. CDR3s include the opening cysteine and the closing phenylalanine or tryptophan. The order of the fields is clone size, V gene, J gene, CDR3 length, D gene, CDR3 DNA, CDR3 protein. A D gene is named only where the DNA matches it firmly. Clone sizes are given selectively: once, few, many, or a class where the clone is expanded.

size: few; V: TRBV7-9; J: TRBJ2-1; length: 16; D: NA; DNA: TGTGCCAGCAGCTCTGACCAGCGGATTCTTTACAATGAGCAGTTCTTC; CDR3: CASSSDQRILYNEQFF
size: NA; V: TRBV29-1; J: TRBJ1-2; length: 15; D: TRBD1; DNA: TGCAGCGTATCGGGAGGACAGGGACTAGCTTATGGCTACACCTTC; CDR3: CSVSGGQGLAYGYTF
size: NA; V: TRBV28; J: TRBJ1-4; length: 15; D: NA; DNA: TGTGCCAGCAGCACACGGGCGGGGGGGAATGAAAAACTGTTTTTT; CDR3: CASSTRAGGNEKLFF
size: NA; V: TRBV7-9; J: TRBJ2-5; length: 15; D: NA; DNA: TGTGCCAGCAGCCCCACCGAGGGTTTATCGGAGACCCAGTACTTC; CDR3: CASSPTEGLSETQYF
size: once; V: TRBV5-6; J: TRBJ2-1; length: 13; D: NA; DNA: TGTGCCAGCAGCTTGTTTGAGAGTAGTGAGCAGTTCTTC; CDR3: CASSLFESSEQFF
size: NA; V: TRBV25-1; J: TRBJ2-5; length: 15; D: TRBD2; DNA: TGTGCCAGCAGTGAAAATAGCGGGAACCAAGAGACCCAGTACTTC; CDR3: CASSENSGNQETQYF
size: NA; V: TRBV7-2; J: TRBJ2-7; length: 11; D: NA; DNA: TGTGCCAGCAGCTTAATCTACGAGCAGTACTTC; CDR3: CASSLIYEQYF
size: NA; V: TRBV10-1; J: TRBJ2-1; length: 10; D: NA; DNA: TGCGCCAGCAGTGATGATGAGCAGTTCTTC; CDR3: CASSDDEQFF
size: NA; V: TRBV5-1; J: TRBJ2-5; length: 14; D: NA; DNA: TGCGCCAGCTACCCGGGGCTCGGGGGAGAGACCCAGTACTTC; CDR3: CASYPGLGGETQYF
size: NA; V: TRBV9; J: TRBJ1-3; length: 17; D: TRBD1; DNA: TGTGCCAGCAGTTACTCCCCCACAGGGGGCACCGGAAACACCATATATTTT; CDR3: CASSYSPTGGTGNTIYF
size: NA; V: TRBV27; J: TRBJ1-2; length: 14; D: NA; DNA: TGTGCCAGCAGTTGGCGTAGGGAGAGGAATGGCTACACCTTC; CDR3: CASSWRRERNGYTF
size: NA; V: TRBV5-1; J: TRBJ2-3; length: 17; D: NA; DNA: TGCGCCAGCAGCTTGGGGTCTCTTAGCGTAGGCACAGATACGCAGTATTTT; CDR3: CASSLGSLSVGTDTQYF
size: NA; V: TRBV27; J: TRBJ2-1; length: 18; D: TRBD2; DNA: TGTGCCAGCAGTTCACTTAAGACTAGCGGGAGCCAATACAATGAGCAGTTCTTC; CDR3: CASSSLKTSGSQYNEQFF
size: NA; V: TRBV28; J: TRBJ2-1; length: 15; D: TRBD2; DNA: TGTGCCAGCAGTTTGCAAGCGGGGATCTACAATGAGCAGTTCTTC; CDR3: CASSLQAGIYNEQFF
size: NA; V: TRBV27; J: TRBJ1-5; length: 14; D: TRBD1; DNA: TGTGCCAGCAGGCTCGGGACAGTGGGGCAGCCCCAGCATTTT; CDR3: CASRLGTVGQPQHF
size: NA; V: TRBV9; J: TRBJ1-3; length: 16; D: NA; DNA: TGTGCCAGCAGCGTAGCTGCCGGAATCTCTGGAAACACCATATATTTT; CDR3: CASSVAAGISGNTIYF
size: NA; V: TRBV18; J: TRBJ1-2; length: 16; D: NA; DNA: TGTGCCAGCTCACTCCGGGACACCAAAGCTAACTATGGCTACACCTTC; CDR3: CASSLRDTKANYGYTF
size: NA; V: TRBV5-8; J: TRBJ1-2; length: 14; D: TRBD1; DNA: TGTGCCAGCAGCCCAAGGGACAGAGACTATGGCTACACCTTC; CDR3: CASSPRDRDYGYTF
size: NA; V: TRBV5-1; J: TRBJ2-7; length: 15; D: NA; DNA: TGCGCCAGCAGGGTGACCGGGACTTCCCTCTACGAGCAGTACTTC; CDR3: CASRVTGTSLYEQYF
size: NA; V: TRBV19; J: TRBJ2-1; length: 15; D: TRBD1; DNA: TGTGCCAGTAGTCCGGGACAGGGGGGACTCCGAGAGCAGTTCTTC; CDR3: CASSPGQGGLREQFF